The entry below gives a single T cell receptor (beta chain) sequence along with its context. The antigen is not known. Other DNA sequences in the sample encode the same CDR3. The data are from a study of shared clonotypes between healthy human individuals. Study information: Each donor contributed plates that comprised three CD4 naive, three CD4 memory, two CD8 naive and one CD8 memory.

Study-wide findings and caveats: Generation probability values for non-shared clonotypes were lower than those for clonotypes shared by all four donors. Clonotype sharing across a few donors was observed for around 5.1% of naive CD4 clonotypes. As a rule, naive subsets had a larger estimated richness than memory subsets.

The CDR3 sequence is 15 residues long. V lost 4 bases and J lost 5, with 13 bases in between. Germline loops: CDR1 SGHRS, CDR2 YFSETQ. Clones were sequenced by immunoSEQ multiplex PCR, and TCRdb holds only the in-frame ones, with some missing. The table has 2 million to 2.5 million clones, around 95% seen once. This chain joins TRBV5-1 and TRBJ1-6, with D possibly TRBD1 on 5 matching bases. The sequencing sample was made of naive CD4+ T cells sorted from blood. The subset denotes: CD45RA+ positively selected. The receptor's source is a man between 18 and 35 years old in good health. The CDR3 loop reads CASSSGTGNNSPLHF. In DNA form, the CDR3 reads TGCGCCAGCAGCAGCGGGACCGGCAATAATTCACCCCTCCACTTT.